Listed here are 12 T cell receptor beta chains from one sample, sequenced in a study of Tregs in tolerant kidney transplant recipients. The nonmyeloablative bone marrow transplants came from related graft donors, with transient mixed chimerism. TCRdb keeps only in-frame clones here, not all; method: immunoSEQ multiplex PCR. This table has about 50,000 clones, approximately 89% appearing once. The sample in question was CD8+ T cells from blood (PBMCs), obtained 12 months after the transplant. These receptors came from a human patient who received a combined kidney and bone marrow transplant. Part of the T cell pool may stem from the graft donor.

The chain carries TRBV18 and TRBJ1-1; D call uncertain. This CDR3 comprises 13 residues. V lost 3 bases to trimming and J lost 3 bases, with 8 bases between them. Germline V CDR1 and CDR2: KGHSH, LQKENI. CDR3 residues: CASSPWGDTEAFF. DNA for the CDR3: TGTGCCAGCTCACCTTGGGGAGACACTGAAGCTTTCTTT.

This chain joins TRBV5-4 and TRBJ1-3; 10 bases agree with TRBD1. V gave up 4 bases and J gave up 4 bases; unmatched junction bases: 2. Germline V gives CDR1 SGHNT, CDR2 YYREEE (reference sequence). This CDR3 contains 14 residues. The CDR3 loop is CASSQTGGGNTIYF. The CDR3 DNA is TGTGCCAGCAGCCAGACAGGGGGCGGAAACACCATATATTTT.

This sequence joins TRBV30 and TRBJ2-7; TRBD1 is a possible D gene (5 bases). The CDR3 runs to 12 residues. Trimming left V 7 bases short and J 1 base short, with 11 bases between. The V gene's germline CDR1 is GTSNPN and CDR2 SVGIG (reference sequence). In DNA form, the CDR3 reads TGTGCCTCACAGGACAATTCCTACGAGCAGTACTTC. Encoded protein: CASQDNSYEQYF.

V gene TRBV15 combines with J gene TRBJ2-1; D may be TRBD2 (5 bases). This CDR3 spans 16 amino acids. CDR1 and CDR2 (germline): LNHNV, YYDKDF (reference sequence). V was clipped by 1 base and J by 0 bases, with 10 bases between them. CDR3 protein: CATSRVRGSSYNEQFF. CDR3 DNA: TGTGCCACCAGCAGAGTCCGGGGTAGCTCCTACAATGAGCAGTTCTTC.

V gene TRBV15 combines with J gene TRBJ1-1; no clear D gene. There are 16 residues in the CDR3. Germline CDR1 is LNHNV and CDR2 is YYDKDF (reference sequence). Trimming removed 0 bases at V and 1 base at J, with 12 bases between. CDR3 sequence: CATSRDLRGQNTEAFF. The CDR3 DNA reads TGTGCCACCAGCAGAGATCTGCGGGGTCAGAACACTGAAGCTTTCTTT.

The chain has TRBV6-1 and TRBJ2-5; 13 positions match TRBD2. This CDR3 has 15 amino acids. J lost 5 bases, V lost 6 bases, and 6 bases had no gene match. Looked up from germline, CDR1 is MNHNS and CDR2 is SASEGT. The CDR3 coding sequence is TGTGCCAGCAGCCTACTAGCGGGGGGGCTTGAGACCCAGTACTTC. Protein: CASSLLAGGLETQYF.

The J gene is TRBJ1-4, the V gene TRBV29-1; no clear D gene. V was cut by 6 bases and J by 8 bases, with 7 bases left in between. Per the germline V gene, CDR1 is SQVTM and CDR2 is ANQGSEA. This CDR3 contains 10 residues. The CDR3 loop reads CSVLTEKLFF. CDR3 in DNA: TGCAGCGTGCTAACGGAAAAACTGTTTTTT.

The chain employs TRBV14 and TRBJ2-1, with 10 bases lining up with TRBD1. The junction had 9 bases not matched to a gene; V was cut back by 5 bases and J by 8 bases. Germline V gene lookup returns CDR1 SGHDN and CDR2 FVKESK. The CDR3 runs to 15 residues. In DNA form, the CDR3 reads TGTGCCAGCAGCTCCGGGACAGGGGAACCGGATGAGCAGTTCTTC. It specifies CASSSGTGEPDEQFF.

The chain joins TRBV29-1 to TRBJ2-7, with D possibly TRBD1 on 6 matching bases. V was cut by 8 bases and J by 5 bases, with 13 bases left in between. This CDR3 is built from 11 residues. The germline V gene has CDR1 SQVTM and CDR2 ANQGSEA. The CDR3 here is CSHQTGNEQYF. For the CDR3, the DNA is TGCAGCCACCAAACAGGGAACGAGCAGTACTTC.

J is TRBJ2-1 and V is TRBV11-2; TRBD2 agrees at 10 bases. The germline V gene has CDR1 SGHAT and CDR2 FQNNGV. This CDR3 has 14 amino acids. J was trimmed by 7 bases and V by 7 bases; bases with no gene match: 7. The CDR3 bases are TGTGCCAGCAAGGGTAGCGGGAGGCATAATGAGCAGTTCTTC. Its translation: CASKGSGRHNEQFF.

For this clone: The sample carries other DNA sequences with the same CDR3. This chain uses TRBV9 with TRBJ2-1; TRBD2 aligns across 8 bases. This CDR3 region has 17 residues. The germline V gene encodes CDR1 SGDLS and CDR2 YYNGEE. V dropped 0 bases and J dropped 7; count of bases not matched to a gene: 12. Written as DNA, the CDR3 is TGTGCCAGCAGCGTAGCGGGGGGAGCGGGAGCCTTGAATGAGCAGTTCTTC. Its translation: CASSVAGGAGALNEQFF.

The chain employs TRBV23-1 and TRBJ2-3; D remains ambiguous. Being an ORF, TRBV23-1 has a function that is uncertain. The CDR3 runs to 8 residues. The CDR3 DNA reads TGCCCAGGAGATACGCAGTATTTT. It yields the protein CPGDTQYF.